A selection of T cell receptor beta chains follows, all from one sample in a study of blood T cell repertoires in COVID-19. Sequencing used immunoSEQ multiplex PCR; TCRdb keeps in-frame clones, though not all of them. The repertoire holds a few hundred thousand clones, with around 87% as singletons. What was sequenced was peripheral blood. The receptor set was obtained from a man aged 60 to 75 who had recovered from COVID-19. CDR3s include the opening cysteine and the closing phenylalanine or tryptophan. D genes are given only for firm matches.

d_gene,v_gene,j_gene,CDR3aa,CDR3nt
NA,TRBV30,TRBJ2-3,CAWEVGGSRGDTQYF,TGTGCCTGGGAGGTTGGGGGGTCCCGTGGTGATACGCAGTATTTT
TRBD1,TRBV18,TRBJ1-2,CASSPRTGVDYGYTF,TGTGCCAGCTCACCAAGGACAGGGGTCGACTATGGCTACACCTTC
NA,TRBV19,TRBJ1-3,CASTWTVSGNTIYF,TGTGCCAGTACTTGGACAGTCTCTGGAAACACCATATATTTT
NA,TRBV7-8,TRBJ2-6,CASSFRGRESVITGANVLTF,TGTGCCAGCAGCTTTAGGGGCAGGGAATCCGTAATCACCGGGGCCAACGTCCTGACTTTC
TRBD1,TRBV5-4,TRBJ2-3,CASSMGRGRTDTQYF,TGTGCCAGCAGCATGGGCAGGGGGAGAACAGATACGCAGTATTTT
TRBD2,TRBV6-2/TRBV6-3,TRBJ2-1,CASSYSKFPGGPRDEQFF,TGTGCCAGCAGTTACTCGAAATTCCCGGGGGGGCCTAGGGATGAGCAGTTCTTC
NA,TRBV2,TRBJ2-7,CASSLYEQYF,TGTGCCAGCAGTCTCTACGAGCAGTACTTC
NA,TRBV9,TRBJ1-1,CASRPQGNTEAFF,TGTGCCAGCCGCCCCCAGGGGAACACTGAAGCTTTCTTT
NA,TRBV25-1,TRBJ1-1,CASSELRREGEAFF,TGTGCCAGCAGTGAATTGCGCAGGGAAGGTGAAGCTTTCTTT
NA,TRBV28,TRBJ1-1,CASGDPTGIHTEAFF,TGTGCCAGCGGCGATCCCACAGGGATCCACACTGAAGCTTTCTTT